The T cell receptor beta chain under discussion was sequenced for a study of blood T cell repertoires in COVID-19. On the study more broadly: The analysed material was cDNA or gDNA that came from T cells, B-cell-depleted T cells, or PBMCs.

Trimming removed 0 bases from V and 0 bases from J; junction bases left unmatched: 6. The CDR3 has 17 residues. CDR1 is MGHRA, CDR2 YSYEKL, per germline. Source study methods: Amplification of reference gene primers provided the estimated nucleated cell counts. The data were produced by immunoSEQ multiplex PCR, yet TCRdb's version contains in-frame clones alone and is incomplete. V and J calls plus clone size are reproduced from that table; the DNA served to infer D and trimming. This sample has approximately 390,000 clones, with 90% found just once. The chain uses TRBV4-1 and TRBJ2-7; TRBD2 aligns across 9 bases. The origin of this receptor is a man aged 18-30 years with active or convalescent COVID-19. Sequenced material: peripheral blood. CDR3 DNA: TGCGCCAGCAGCCAAGATCGCCCTAGCGGGACCTCCTACGAGCAGTACTTC. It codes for CASSQDRPSGTSYEQYF.